A selection of T cell receptor beta chains follows, all from one sample in a study of T cells after posttransplantation cyclophosphamide. TCRdb's table, derived via immunoSEQ multiplex PCR, lists solely in-frame clones and lacks some. This sample has under 40,000 clones, each found more than once. Sequenced sample: PBMCs. Receptors originate from a woman in her 50s in good health and a related stem cell transplant donor. The CDR3 runs from the conserved cysteine through the conserved F or W. Fields, in order: CDR3 protein, CDR3 DNA, D gene, J gene, V gene, clone size. D genes are given only for firm matches. Size is stated for part of the rows, as once, few or many counts, or as a class when the clone is expanded.

CASSLTGPNEKLFF	TGTGCCAGCAGCTTGACAGGCCCTAATGAAAAACTGTTTTTT	.	TRBJ1-4	TRBV5-8	many
CASSPRENRNQPQHF	TGCGCCAGCAGCCCCAGGGAGAATCGCAATCAGCCCCAGCATTTT	.	TRBJ1-5	TRBV4-1	many
CASSLDAGKQPQHF	TGTGCCAGCAGTTTAGACGCAGGAAAGCAGCCCCAGCATTTT	.	TRBJ1-5	TRBV12-3/TRBV12-4	many
CASSTYTGELFF	TGTGCCAGTAGTACCTACACCGGGGAGCTGTTTTTT	.	TRBJ2-2	TRBV19	many
CASSSKWAGASGAGYTF	TGCGCCAGCAGCTCAAAGTGGGCAGGCGCATCTGGAGCAGGCTACACCTTC	.	TRBJ1-2	TRBV5-1	.
CASSYPPKGQFF	TGTGCCAGCAGTTACCCCCCTAAGGGGCAGTTCTTC	.	TRBJ2-1	TRBV12-3/TRBV12-4	.
CASSPTDRGLYGYTF	TGTGCCAGCAGCCCTACGGACAGGGGACTCTATGGCTACACCTTC	TRBD1	TRBJ1-2	TRBV6-5	many
CASSSRQGGSLRVEQYF	TGTGCCAGCTCCTCTCGACAGGGGGGCTCCCTTAGGGTCGAGCAGTACTTC	TRBD1	TRBJ2-7	TRBV18	many
CASSIRQGPNEQFF	TGCGCCAGCAGCATCCGACAGGGGCCAAATGAGCAGTTCTTC	TRBD1	TRBJ2-1	TRBV5-1	many
CASNPDRGTGNTIYF	TGTGCCAGCAACCCAGACAGGGGGACTGGAAACACCATATATTTT	TRBD1	TRBJ1-3	TRBV6-1	many
CASSLATSGSGDEQFF	TGTGCCAGCAGCTTAGCGACGAGCGGGAGCGGCGATGAGCAGTTCTTC	TRBD2	TRBJ2-1	TRBV7-2	many
CASSGPGQGMGEGYGYTF	TGTGCCAGCAGTGGGCCCGGGCAGGGTATGGGAGAGGGGTATGGCTACACCTTC	.	TRBJ1-2	TRBV2	many
CASSSGGWETQYF	TGTGCCAGCAGTTCAGGGGGTTGGGAGACCCAGTACTTC	TRBD1	TRBJ2-5	TRBV27	many
CASSSPGRMVSEAFF	TGTGCCAGCAGTTCCCCAGGGAGGATGGTTTCTGAAGCTTTCTTT	.	TRBJ1-1	TRBV28	many
CSVENRRSSYNEQFF	TGCAGCGTTGAAAACAGGCGGAGCTCCTACAATGAGCAGTTCTTC	.	TRBJ2-1	TRBV29-1	many
CATSDPQGQDSTDTQYF	TGTGCCACCAGTGATCCGCAGGGACAAGATAGCACAGATACGCAGTATTTT	.	TRBJ2-3	TRBV24-1	few
CSVSGSGYEQYF	TGCAGCGTGAGCGGGAGCGGATACGAGCAGTACTTC	TRBD2	TRBJ2-7	TRBV29-1	.
CASSELGPGVRYTF	TGTGCCAGCAGTGAACTCGGGCCAGGGGTGCGCTACACCTTC	.	TRBJ1-2	TRBV2	many
CASSSGVEQYF	TGTGCCAGCAGCTCCGGTGTAGAGCAGTACTTC	.	TRBJ2-7	TRBV7-9	many
CASSPPGTSLGEQYF	TGTGCCAGCAGTCCACCCGGGACTAGCCTCGGCGAGCAGTACTTC	TRBD2	TRBJ2-7	TRBV27	.
CASGGQYNEQFF	TGTGCCAGCGGCGGCCAGTACAATGAGCAGTTCTTC	.	TRBJ2-1	TRBV16	many
CASSPPSWAASYEQYF	TGTGCCAGCTCACCCCCTTCTTGGGCCGCTTCCTACGAGCAGTACTTC	.	TRBJ2-7	TRBV18	few
CASSLVGGEAFF	TGTGCCAGCAGCTTAGTTGGGGGGGAAGCTTTCTTT	.	TRBJ1-1	TRBV11-2	many
CASSPQSYTEAFF	TGTGCCAGCTCCCCTCAGAGTTACACTGAAGCTTTCTTT	.	TRBJ1-1	TRBV18	many
CAWSPDRGIGQPQHF	TGTGCCTGGAGTCCGGACAGGGGGATTGGCCAGCCCCAGCATTTT	TRBD1	TRBJ1-5	TRBV30	.
CASSFGLAGGGGQETQYF	TGTGCCAGCAGCTTTGGACTAGCGGGAGGCGGGGGCCAAGAGACCCAGTACTTC	TRBD2	TRBJ2-5	TRBV5-5	many
CSVGGTARNQPQHF	TGCAGCGTAGGAGGGACAGCCCGCAATCAGCCCCAGCATTTT	TRBD1	TRBJ1-5	TRBV29-1	few
CASSAEGALTHNEQFF	TGTGCCAGCAGCGCTGAGGGGGCCCTAACCCACAATGAGCAGTTCTTC	TRBD1	TRBJ2-1	TRBV9	many
CASRPGGEKLFF	TGTGCCAGCAGACCAGGGGGTGAAAAACTGTTTTTT	TRBD1	TRBJ1-4	TRBV2	many
CASSLEAGTDTQYF	TGTGCCAGCAGCTTAGAGGCGGGAACAGATACGCAGTATTTT	.	TRBJ2-3	TRBV11-3	many
CASTQRVRGFSYNEQFF	TGCGCCAGCACCCAGAGGGTCCGGGGTTTCTCCTACAATGAGCAGTTCTTC	.	TRBJ2-1	TRBV4-1	many
CASSLAGSAYGYTF	TGTGCCAGCAGCTTGGCGGGGTCGGCCTATGGCTACACCTTC	.	TRBJ1-2	TRBV5-6	many
CASSPMAVIYQPQHF	TGTGCCAGTAGTCCCATGGCAGTCATCTATCAGCCCCAGCATTTT	.	TRBJ1-5	TRBV19	many
CAISSARQVYEQYF	TGTGCCATCAGTTCAGCCAGACAGGTCTACGAGCAGTACTTC	.	TRBJ2-7	TRBV10-3	many
CASSYLGGNTEAFF	TGTGCCAGCAGTTACCTCGGGGGGAACACTGAAGCTTTCTTT	.	TRBJ1-1	TRBV6-5	few
CASSQEGTSGRDTGELFF	TGTGCCAGCAGCCAAGAGGGGACTAGCGGGAGAGACACCGGGGAGCTGTTTTTT	TRBD2	TRBJ2-2	TRBV14	many
CASSPFGLALGNEQFF	TGTGCCAGCAGCCCTTTCGGACTCGCACTCGGGAATGAGCAGTTCTTC	.	TRBJ2-1	TRBV7-9	many
CASSWGLAGGPSYNEQFF	TGTGCCAGCAGCTGGGGACTAGCGGGAGGGCCGTCCTACAATGAGCAGTTCTTC	TRBD2	TRBJ2-1	TRBV5-6	many